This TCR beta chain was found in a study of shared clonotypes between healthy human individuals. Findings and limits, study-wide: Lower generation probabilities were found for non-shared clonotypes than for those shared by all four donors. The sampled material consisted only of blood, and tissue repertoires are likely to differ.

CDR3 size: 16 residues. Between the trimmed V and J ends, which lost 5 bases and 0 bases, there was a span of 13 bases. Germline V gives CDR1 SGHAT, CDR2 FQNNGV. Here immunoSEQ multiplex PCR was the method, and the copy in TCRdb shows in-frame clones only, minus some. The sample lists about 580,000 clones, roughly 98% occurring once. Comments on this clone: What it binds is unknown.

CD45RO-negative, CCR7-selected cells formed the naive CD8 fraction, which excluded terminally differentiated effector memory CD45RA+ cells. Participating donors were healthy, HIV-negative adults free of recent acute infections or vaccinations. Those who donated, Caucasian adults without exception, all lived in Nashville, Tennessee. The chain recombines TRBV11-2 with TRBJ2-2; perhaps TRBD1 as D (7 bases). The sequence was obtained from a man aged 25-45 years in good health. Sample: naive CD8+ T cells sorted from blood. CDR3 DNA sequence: TGTGCCAGCAGCCAAGGGGGGACAGCGAACACCGGGGAGCTGTTTTTT. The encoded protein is CASSQGGTANTGELFF.